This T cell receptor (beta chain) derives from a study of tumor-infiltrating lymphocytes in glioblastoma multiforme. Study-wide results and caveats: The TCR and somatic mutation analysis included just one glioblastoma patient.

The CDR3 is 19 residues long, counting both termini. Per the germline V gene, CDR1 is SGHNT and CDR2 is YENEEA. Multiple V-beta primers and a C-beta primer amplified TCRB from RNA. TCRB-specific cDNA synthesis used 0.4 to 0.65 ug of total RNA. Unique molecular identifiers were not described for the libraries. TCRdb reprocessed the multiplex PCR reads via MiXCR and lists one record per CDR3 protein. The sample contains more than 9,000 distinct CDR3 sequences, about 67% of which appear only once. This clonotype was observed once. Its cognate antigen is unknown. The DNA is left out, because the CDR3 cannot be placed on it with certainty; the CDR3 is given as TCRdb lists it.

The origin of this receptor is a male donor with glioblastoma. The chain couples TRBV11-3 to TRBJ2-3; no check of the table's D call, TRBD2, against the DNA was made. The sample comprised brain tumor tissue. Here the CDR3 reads CASSLSSGRVARGTYTRYF.